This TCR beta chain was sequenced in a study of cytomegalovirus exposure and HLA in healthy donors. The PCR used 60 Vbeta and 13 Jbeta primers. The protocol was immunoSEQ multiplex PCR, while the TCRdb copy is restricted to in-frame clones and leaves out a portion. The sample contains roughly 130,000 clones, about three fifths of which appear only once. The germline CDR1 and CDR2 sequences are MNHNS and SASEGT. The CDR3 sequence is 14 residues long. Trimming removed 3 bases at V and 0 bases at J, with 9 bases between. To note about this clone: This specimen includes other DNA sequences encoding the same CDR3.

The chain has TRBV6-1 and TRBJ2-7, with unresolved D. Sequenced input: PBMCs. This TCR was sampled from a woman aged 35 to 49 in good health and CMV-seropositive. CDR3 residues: CASSEADSSYEQYF. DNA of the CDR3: TGTGCCAGCAGTGAGGCGGATAGCTCCTACGAGCAGTACTTC.